The source of this T cell receptor beta chain is a study of blood T cell repertoires in COVID-19. Study context: Whether acute or convalescent, the COVID-19 samples came from the United States, Italy and Spain.

CDR3 length: 13 amino acids. V shed 7 bases and J shed 1 base, with 7 bases lying between them. Germline CDR1 KGHDR, CDR2 SFDVKD. Authors' analysis steps: The authors estimated nucleated cell counts from reference gene primer amplification. The protocol was immunoSEQ multiplex PCR, while the TCRdb copy is restricted to in-frame clones and leaves out a portion. V and J calls and clone size are as listed in that table; D and trimming were resolved from the DNA. The sample comprises around 200,000 clones, around nine tenths of which are singletons, and about 3% rests with the top ten. The sequencing input was peripheral blood. The source of this sequence is a middle-aged man with active or convalescent COVID-19. The V call is TRBV24-1, the J call TRBJ1-3; D is perhaps TRBD1 (5 bases). CDR3 in DNA: TGTGCCACCAGCCGACAGTCTGGAAACACCATATATTTT. Protein sequence: CATSRQSGNTIYF.